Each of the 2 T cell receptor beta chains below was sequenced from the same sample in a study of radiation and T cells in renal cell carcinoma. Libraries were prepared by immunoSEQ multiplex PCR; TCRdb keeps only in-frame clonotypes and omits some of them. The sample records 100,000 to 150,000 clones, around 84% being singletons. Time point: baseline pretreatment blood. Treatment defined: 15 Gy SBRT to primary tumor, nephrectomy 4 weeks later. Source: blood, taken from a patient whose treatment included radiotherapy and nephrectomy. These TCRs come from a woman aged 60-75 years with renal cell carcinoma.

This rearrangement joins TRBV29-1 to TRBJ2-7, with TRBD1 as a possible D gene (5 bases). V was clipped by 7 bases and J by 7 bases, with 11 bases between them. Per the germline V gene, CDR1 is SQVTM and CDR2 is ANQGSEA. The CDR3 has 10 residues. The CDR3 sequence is CSALTVEQYF. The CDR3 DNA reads TGCAGCGCACTGACAGTGGAGCAGTACTTC.

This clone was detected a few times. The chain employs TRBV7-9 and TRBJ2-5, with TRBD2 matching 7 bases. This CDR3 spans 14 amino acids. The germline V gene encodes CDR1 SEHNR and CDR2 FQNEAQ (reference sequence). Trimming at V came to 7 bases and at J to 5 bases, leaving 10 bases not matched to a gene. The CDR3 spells CASTPGGFRETQYF. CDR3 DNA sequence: TGTGCCAGCACCCCCGGGGGGTTTCGGGAGACCCAGTACTTC. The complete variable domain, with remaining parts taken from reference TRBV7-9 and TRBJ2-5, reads DTGVSQNPRHKITKRGQNVTFRCDPISEHNRLYWYRQTLGQGPEFLTYFQNEAQLEKSRLLSDRFSAERPKGSFSTLEIQRTEQGDSAMYLCASTPGGFRETQYFGPGTRLLVL.